This TCR beta chain came from a study of post-analysis software for immune sequencing data. Points from the study as a whole: TRBV segments more frequent in patients than in controls numbered five and included TRBV5-6, TRBV5-1 and TRBV20-1.

The CDR3 runs to 13 residues. V lost 3 bases, J lost 7 bases, and 13 bases lay in between. CDR1 is DFQATT and CDR2 is SNEGSKA in the germline V gene (reference sequence). Prepared TCR beta cDNA libraries contained unique molecular identifiers. TCRdb re-derived calls from the PCR reads in MiXCR, one entry per CDR3 protein. Among about 820,000 distinct CDR3 sequences listed, 53% were seen once. Comment on this clonotype: Its target is not known.

The sample consisted of blood. The chain employs TRBV20-1 and TRBJ2-1; the D gene is possibly TRBD2 (5 bases). The origin of this receptor is a girl aged 5-17 years with multiple sclerosis. The CDR3 coding sequence is TGCAGTGCTAGGCAGTTCGGGGAGAATGAGCAGTTCTTC. Its protein is CSARQFGENEQFF.